The source of this TCR beta chain is a study of blood T cell repertoires in COVID-19. Study-level information: Italy, Spain and the United States were the sources of the convalescent and acute COVID-19 samples. PBMCs, B-cell-depleted T cells, or T cells were the source of the cDNA or gDNA that made up the material.

Per the original data handling: The authors estimated nucleated cell counts from reference gene primer amplification. Profiling relied on immunoSEQ multiplex PCR, and the TCRdb table lists in-frame clones only, not all of them. V and J calls and clone size come straight from that table; D and trimming were deduced from the DNA. The sample carries about 17,000 clones, around four fifths recorded once. This CDR3 has 13 residues. Germline V gene data show CDR1 as WSHSY and CDR2 as SAAADI. V was shortened by 3 bases and J by 1 base, with 6 bases between the two germline ends. This chain connects TRBV10-2 to TRBJ1-1, with D perhaps matching TRBD1 (6 bases). Sequencing input: peripheral blood. This receptor was identified in a man in his sixties with active or convalescent COVID-19. As DNA, the CDR3 is TGCGCCAGCAGTGAACAGGGGAACACTGAAGCTTTCTTT. This sequence encodes CASSEQGNTEAFF.